This T cell receptor (beta chain) originates from a study of beta chain features in type 1 diabetes. The wider study: When patients were set against healthy donors, age, gender and cell yields were similar. The study's findings and limits: Lower insertion and higher deletion counts appeared at VDJ junctions in type 1 diabetes patients.

This clone came up a few times. Its antigen is unidentified. Germline assignment: CDR1 LGHNA and CDR2 YNFKEQ. The J segment lost 0 bases and the V segment lost 4 bases, leaving 19 bases of the junction unmatched. The CDR3 has 22 amino acids. Isolated RNA was reverse transcribed in full, so expressed TCRB transcripts were sequenced. This table comes from immunoSEQ multiplex PCR, and its TCRdb copy is limited to in-frame clones, with some not included. The sample lists some 100,000 clones, 40% occurring once. The sequence was obtained from a woman aged 18 to 35 in good health. The material sequenced was stem cell memory CD4+ T cells from blood. V usage is TRBV4-2 and J usage is TRBJ2-6, with TRBD2 matching 9 bases. The CDR3 spells CASSLPGAGGRQHNSGANVLTF. In DNA, the CDR3 is TGTGCCAGCAGCCTACCAGGAGCGGGAGGCCGACAACACAACTCTGGGGCCAACGTCCTGACTTTC.